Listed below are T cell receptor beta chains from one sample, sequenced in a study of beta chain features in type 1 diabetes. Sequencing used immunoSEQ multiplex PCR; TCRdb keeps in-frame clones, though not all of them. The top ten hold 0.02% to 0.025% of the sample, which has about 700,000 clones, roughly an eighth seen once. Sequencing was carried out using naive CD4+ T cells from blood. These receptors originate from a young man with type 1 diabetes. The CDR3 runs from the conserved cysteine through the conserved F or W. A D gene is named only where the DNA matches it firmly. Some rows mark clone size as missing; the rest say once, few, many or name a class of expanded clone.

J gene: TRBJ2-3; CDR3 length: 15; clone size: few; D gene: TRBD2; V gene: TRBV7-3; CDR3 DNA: TGTGCCAGCAGCCCAACTAGCGGGCCCACAGATACGCAGTATTTT; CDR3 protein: CASSPTSGPTDTQYF
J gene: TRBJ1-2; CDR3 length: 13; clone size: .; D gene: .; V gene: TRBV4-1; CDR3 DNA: TGCGCCAGCAGCCGCGGGATCAGAGATGGCTACACCTTC; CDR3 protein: CASSRGIRDGYTF
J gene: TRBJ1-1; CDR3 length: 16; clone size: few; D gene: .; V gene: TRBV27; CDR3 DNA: TGTGCCAGCAGTCAAAGACGCAGCAAAGGGGACACTGAAGCTTTCTTT; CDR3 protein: CASSQRRSKGDTEAFF
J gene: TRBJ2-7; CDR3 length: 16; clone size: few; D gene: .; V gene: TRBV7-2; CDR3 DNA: TGTGCCAGCAGCTTAGTAGGGACCTCCAGCTCCTACGAGCAGTACTTC; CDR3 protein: CASSLVGTSSSYEQYF
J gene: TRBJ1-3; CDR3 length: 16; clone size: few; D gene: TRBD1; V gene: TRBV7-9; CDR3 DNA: TGTGCCAGCAGCCCCAGGGGGTATAGCTCTGGAAACACCATATATTTT; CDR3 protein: CASSPRGYSSGNTIYF
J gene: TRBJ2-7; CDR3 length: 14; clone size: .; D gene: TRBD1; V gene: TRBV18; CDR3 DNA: TGTGCCAGCTCACCTCCGGGACAGAGCTACGAGCAGTACTTC; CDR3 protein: CASSPPGQSYEQYF
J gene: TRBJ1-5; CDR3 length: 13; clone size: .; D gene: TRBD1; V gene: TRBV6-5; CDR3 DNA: TGTGCCAGCAGGGACAGGGGAGGACAGCCCCAGCATTTT; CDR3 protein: CASRDRGGQPQHF
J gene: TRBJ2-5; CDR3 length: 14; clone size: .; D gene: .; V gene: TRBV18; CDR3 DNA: TGTGCCAGCTCACTTCGACCCACACAAGAGACCCAGTACTTC; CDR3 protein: CASSLRPTQETQYF
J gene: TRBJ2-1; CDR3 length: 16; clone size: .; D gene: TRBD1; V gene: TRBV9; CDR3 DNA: TGTGCCAGCAGCAGACAGGGGGCTTCGACGGTCAATGAGCAGTTCTTC; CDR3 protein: CASSRQGASTVNEQFF
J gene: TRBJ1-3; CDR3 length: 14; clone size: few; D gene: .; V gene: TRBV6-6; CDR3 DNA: TGTGCCAGCAGCGGAGGAAGCTCTGGAAACACCATATATTTT; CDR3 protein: CASSGGSSGNTIYF
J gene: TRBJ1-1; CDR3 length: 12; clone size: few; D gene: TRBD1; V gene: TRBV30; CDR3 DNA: TGTGCCTGGTCGGGAGGGGGCTCGGAAGCTTTCTTT; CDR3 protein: CAWSGGGSEAFF
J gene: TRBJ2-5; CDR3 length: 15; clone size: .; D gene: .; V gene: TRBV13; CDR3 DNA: TGTGCCAGCAGCTTTCCAGGGGTGGAATCCCAGACCCAGTACTTC; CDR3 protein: CASSFPGVESQTQYF
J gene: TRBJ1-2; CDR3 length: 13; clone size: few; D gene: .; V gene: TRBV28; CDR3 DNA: TGTGCCAGCAGTTTGGGGGTAAACTATGGCTACACCTTC; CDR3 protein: CASSLGVNYGYTF
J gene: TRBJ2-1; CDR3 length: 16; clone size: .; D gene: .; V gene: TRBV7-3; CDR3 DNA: TGTGCCAGCAGCCCAGGGCCGGGGAGCTCCTACAATGAGCAGTTCTTC; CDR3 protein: CASSPGPGSSYNEQFF
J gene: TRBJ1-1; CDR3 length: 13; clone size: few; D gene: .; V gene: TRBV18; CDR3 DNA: TGTGCCAGCTCACCTACACCGAACACTGAAGCTTTCTTT; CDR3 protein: CASSPTPNTEAFF
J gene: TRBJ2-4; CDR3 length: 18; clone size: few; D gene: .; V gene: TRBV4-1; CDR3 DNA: TGCGCCAGCAGCCAACCTCTCCGGGACATAGTCGCCAAAAACATTCAGTACTTC; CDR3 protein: CASSQPLRDIVAKNIQYF
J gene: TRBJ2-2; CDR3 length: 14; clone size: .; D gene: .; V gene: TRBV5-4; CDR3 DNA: TGTGCCAGCAGCAGGGCCAACCAGGGCGGGGAGCTGTTTTTT; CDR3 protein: CASSRANQGGELFF
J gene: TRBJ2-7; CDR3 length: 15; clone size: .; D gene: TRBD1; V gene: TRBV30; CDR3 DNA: TGTGCCTGGAGCGCCCCGGACAGGGGGGGCTACGAGCAGTACTTC; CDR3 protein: CAWSAPDRGGYEQYF
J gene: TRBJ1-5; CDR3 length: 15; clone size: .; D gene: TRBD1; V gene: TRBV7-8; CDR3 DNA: TGTGCCAGCAGCTTATTGGGACAGGTAAATCAGCCCCAGCATTTT; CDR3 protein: CASSLLGQVNQPQHF
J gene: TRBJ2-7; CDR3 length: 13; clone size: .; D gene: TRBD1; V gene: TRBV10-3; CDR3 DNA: TGTGCCATCAGTACCGGGACAGAGGACGAGCAGTACTTC; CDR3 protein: CAISTGTEDEQYF
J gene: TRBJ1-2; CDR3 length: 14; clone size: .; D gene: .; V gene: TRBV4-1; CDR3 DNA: TGCGCCAGCAGCCAAGGAGACAAGAACTATGGCTACACCTTC; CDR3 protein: CASSQGDKNYGYTF
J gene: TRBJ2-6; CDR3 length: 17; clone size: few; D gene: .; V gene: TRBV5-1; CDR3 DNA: TGCGCCAGCAGCCCAGACAGCAAAGGCTCCGGGGCCAACGTCCTGACTTTC; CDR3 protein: CASSPDSKGSGANVLTF
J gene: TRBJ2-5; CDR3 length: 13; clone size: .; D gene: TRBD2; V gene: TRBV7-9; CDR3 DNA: TGTGCCAGCAGCGCCTCTAGCGGGGAGACCCAGTACTTC; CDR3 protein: CASSASSGETQYF
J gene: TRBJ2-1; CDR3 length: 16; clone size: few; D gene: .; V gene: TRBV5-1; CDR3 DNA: TGCGCCAGCAGCGGAGGGGCGCAAAGCTCCTACAATGAGCAGTTCTTC; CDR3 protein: CASSGGAQSSYNEQFF
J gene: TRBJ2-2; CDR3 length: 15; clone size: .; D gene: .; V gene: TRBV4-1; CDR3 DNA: TGCGCCAGCAGCCAAGGCTGGGGGACCACCGGGGAGCTGTTTTTT; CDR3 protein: CASSQGWGTTGELFF
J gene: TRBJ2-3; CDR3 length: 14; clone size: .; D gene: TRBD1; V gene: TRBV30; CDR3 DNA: TGTGCCTGGAGTACAGGGGGCGCCGGAGATACGCAGTATTTT; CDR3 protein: CAWSTGGAGDTQYF
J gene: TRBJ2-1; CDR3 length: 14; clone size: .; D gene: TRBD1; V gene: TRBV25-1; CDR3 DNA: TGTGCCAGCATGGGGGACAGGGACTACAATGAGCAGTTCTTC; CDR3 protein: CASMGDRDYNEQFF
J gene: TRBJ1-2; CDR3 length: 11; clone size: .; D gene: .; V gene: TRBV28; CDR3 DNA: TGTGCCAGCAGCTCCCCAGACGGCTACACCTTC; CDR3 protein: CASSSPDGYTF
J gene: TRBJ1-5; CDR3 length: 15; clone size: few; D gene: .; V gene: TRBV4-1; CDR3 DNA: TGCGCCAGCAGCCAAGAAGGCGGGCAAAATCAGCCCCAGCATTTT; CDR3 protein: CASSQEGGQNQPQHF
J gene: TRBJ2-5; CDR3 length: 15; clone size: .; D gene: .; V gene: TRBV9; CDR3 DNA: TGTGCCAGCAGCAAGCAGGGATCCCCTCAAGAGACCCAGTACTTC; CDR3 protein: CASSKQGSPQETQYF
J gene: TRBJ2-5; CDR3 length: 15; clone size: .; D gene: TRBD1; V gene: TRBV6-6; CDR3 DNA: TGTGCCAGCAGTCGGGCAGGGACAGGGCGAGAGACCCAGTACTTC; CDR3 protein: CASSRAGTGRETQYF
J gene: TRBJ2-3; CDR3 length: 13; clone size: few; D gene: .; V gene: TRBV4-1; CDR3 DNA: TGCGCCAGCCGCGGCTTTACCACAGATACGCAGTATTTT; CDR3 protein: CASRGFTTDTQYF
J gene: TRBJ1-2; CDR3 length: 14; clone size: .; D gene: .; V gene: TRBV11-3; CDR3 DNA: TGTGCCAGCAGCTCACAAACACAGGGTGGTGGCTACACCTTC; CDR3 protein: CASSSQTQGGGYTF
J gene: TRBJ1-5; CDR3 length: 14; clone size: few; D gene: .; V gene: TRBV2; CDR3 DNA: TGTGCCAGCAGTGTTCTTCACGGCAATCAGCCCCAGCATTTT; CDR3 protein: CASSVLHGNQPQHF
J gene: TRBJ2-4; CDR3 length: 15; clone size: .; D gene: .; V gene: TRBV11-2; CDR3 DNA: TGTGCCAGCAGCGAGGGGGGATTTAGTAAAAACATTCAGTACTTC; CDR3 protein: CASSEGGFSKNIQYF
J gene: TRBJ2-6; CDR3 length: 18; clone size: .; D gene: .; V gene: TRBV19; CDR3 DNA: TGTGCCAGTAGAAACCAGGGGACATCATACTCTGGGGCCAACGTCCTGACTTTC; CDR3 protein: CASRNQGTSYSGANVLTF
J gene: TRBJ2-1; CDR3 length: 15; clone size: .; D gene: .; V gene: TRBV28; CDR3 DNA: TGTGCCAGCAGCTCCCCGGGACACGGTTACAATGAGCAGTTCTTC; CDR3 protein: CASSSPGHGYNEQFF
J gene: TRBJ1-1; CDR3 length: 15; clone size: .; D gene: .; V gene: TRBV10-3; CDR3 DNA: TGTGCCATCCGGCAGTCCGCGATTTTGAACACTGAAGCTTTCTTT; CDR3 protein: CAIRQSAILNTEAFF
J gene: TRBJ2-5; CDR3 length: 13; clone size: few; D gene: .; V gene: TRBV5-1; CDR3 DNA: TGCGCCAGCAGCTTGAACAGGGAAGAGACCCAGTACTTC; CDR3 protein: CASSLNREETQYF
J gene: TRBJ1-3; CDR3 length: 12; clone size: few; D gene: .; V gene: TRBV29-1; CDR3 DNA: TGCAGCGTTGGGGACTCTGGAAACACCATATATTTT; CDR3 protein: CSVGDSGNTIYF
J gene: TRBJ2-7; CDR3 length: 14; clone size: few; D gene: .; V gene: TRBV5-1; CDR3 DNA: TGCGCCAGCAGCCAGGCTGGCACAGACTACGAGCAGTACTTC; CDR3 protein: CASSQAGTDYEQYF
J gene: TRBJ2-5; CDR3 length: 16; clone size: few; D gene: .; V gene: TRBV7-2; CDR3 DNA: TGTGCCAGCAGCTTAGTGCAGGGGGGACCACAAGAGACCCAGTACTTC; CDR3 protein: CASSLVQGGPQETQYF
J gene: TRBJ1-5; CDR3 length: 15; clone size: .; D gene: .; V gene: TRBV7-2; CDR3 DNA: TGTGCCAGCAGCCCGACCGTGACTAGCAATCAGCCCCAGCATTTT; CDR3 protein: CASSPTVTSNQPQHF
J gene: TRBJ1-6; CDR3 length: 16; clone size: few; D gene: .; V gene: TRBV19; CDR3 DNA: TGTGCCAGTAGTACTCGCAGAAGCGAGGGTTATTCACCCCTCCACTTT; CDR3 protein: CASSTRRSEGYSPLHF
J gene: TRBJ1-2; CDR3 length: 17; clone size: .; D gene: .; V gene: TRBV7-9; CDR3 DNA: TGTGCCAGCAGCTTAGCGAGGACAGCCCGCGAAGACTATGGCTACACCTTC; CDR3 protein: CASSLARTAREDYGYTF
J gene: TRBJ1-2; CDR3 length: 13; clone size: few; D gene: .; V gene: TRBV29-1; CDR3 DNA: TGCAGCGCTCAACAGGGCCTAAACTATGGCTACACCTTC; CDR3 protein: CSAQQGLNYGYTF
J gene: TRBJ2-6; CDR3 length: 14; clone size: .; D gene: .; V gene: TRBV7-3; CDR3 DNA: TGTGCCAGCAGCCCCCCCTCTGGGGCCAACGTCCTGACTTTC; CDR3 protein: CASSPPSGANVLTF
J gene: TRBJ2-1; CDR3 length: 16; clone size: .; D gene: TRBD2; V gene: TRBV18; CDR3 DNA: TGTGCCAGCTCACCACTAGCGGGGTCGGCAGACAATGAGCAGTTCTTC; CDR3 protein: CASSPLAGSADNEQFF
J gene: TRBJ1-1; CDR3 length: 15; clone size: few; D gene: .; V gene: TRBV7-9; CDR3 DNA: TGTGCCAGCAGCCACACGGCCCTGGGGGACACTGAAGCTTTCTTT; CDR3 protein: CASSHTALGDTEAFF
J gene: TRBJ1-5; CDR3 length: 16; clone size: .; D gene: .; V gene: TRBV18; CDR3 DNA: TGTGCCAGCTCCCCTCAGGGAGAGGGTAGCAATCAGCCCCAGCATTTT; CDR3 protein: CASSPQGEGSNQPQHF
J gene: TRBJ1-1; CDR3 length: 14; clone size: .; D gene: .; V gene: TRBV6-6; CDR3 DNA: TGTGCCAGCAGTTACCCAGAGACGAACACTGAAGCTTTCTTT; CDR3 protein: CASSYPETNTEAFF